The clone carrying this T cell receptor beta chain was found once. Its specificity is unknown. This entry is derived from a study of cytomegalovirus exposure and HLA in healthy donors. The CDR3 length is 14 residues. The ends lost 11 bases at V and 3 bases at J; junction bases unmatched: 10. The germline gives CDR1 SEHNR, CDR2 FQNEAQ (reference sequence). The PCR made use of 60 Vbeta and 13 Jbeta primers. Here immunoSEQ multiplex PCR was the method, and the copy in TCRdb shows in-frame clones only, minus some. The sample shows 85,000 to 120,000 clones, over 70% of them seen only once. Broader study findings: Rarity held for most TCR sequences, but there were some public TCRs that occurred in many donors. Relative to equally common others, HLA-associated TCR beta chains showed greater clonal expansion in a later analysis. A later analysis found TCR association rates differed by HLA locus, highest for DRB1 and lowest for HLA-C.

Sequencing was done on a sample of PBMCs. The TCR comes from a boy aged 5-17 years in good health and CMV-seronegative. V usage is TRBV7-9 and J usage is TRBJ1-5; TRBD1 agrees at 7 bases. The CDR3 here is CARLRQGDNQPQHF. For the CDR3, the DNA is TGTGCCCGACTCCGTCAGGGGGACAATCAGCCCCAGCATTTT.